This TCR beta chain was identified during a study of T cell changes during pregnancy in multiple sclerosis. Trimming cost V 0 bases and J 6 bases, with 7 bases left between them. The CDR3 contains 13 residues. The germline V gene encodes CDR1 SGHRS and CDR2 YFSETQ. Sequenced by immunoSEQ multiplex PCR; TCRdb stores in-frame clones only, minus some. Found here are under 80,000 clones, roughly nine tenths of them singletons; the top ten hold over 1.1%. The gene calls are TRBV5-1 and TRBJ1-5; D unclear. The sequence derives from a female donor with multiple sclerosis, enrolled in a pregnancy study. Sequenced here: peripheral blood, sampled in the second trimester of pregnancy. The CDR3 here is CASSLGEGQPQHF. Here the CDR3 DNA reads TGCGCCAGCAGCTTGGGGGAGGGTCAGCCCCAGCATTTT. The whole variable domain, filled in from reference TRBV5-1 and TRBJ1-5, reads KAGVTQTPRYLIKTRGQQVTLSCSPISGHRSVSWYQQTPGQGLQFLFEYFSETQRNKGNFPGRFSGRQFSNSRSEMNVSTLELGDSALYLCASSLGEGQPQHFGDGTRLSIL.